Listed below are T cell receptor beta chains from one sample, sequenced in a study of glioma-infiltrating T cells. One entry per CDR3 protein, called by TCRdb with MiXCR from the multiplex PCR reads. The sample carries over 120,000 distinct CDR3 sequences, about two fifths recorded once. The sample was glioma tissue, nonneoplastic brain tissue, or PBMCs (not recorded which). These TCRs come from a human donor with low-grade glioma or glioblastoma, undergoing nonglioma brain surgery, or in good health (not recorded which). Both conserved end residues are part of each CDR3. A D gene is named only where the DNA matches it firmly. Clone size is stated in some rows and not others, as once, few, many or a class when expanded.

v_gene: TRBV20-1; j_gene: TRBJ2-1; abundance: few; d_gene: TRBD2; CDR3aa: CSAAVKAGAGSEQFF; CDR3nt: TGCAGTGCGGCAGTGAAGGCGGGAGCTGGAAGTGAGCAGTTCTTC
v_gene: TRBV20-1; j_gene: TRBJ1-5; abundance: few; d_gene: -; CDR3aa: CSARVPGTRNQPQHF; CDR3nt: TGCAGTGCTAGAGTACCAGGGACGCGGAATCAGCCCCAGCATTTT
v_gene: TRBV7-2; j_gene: TRBJ2-5; abundance: -; d_gene: TRBD2; CDR3aa: CASMTSGQETQYF; CDR3nt: TGTGCCAGCATGACTAGCGGGCAAGAGACCCAGTACTTC
v_gene: TRBV3-1; j_gene: TRBJ2-5; abundance: few; d_gene: TRBD1; CDR3aa: CASSHSSDRVKTQYF; CDR3nt: TGTGCCAGCAGCCATTCATCCGACAGGGTCAAGACCCAGTACTTC
v_gene: TRBV27; j_gene: TRBJ2-7; abundance: many; d_gene: -; CDR3aa: CASSLYRDDEQYF; CDR3nt: TGTGCCAGCAGTTTGTACAGGGACGACGAGCAGTACTTC
v_gene: TRBV6-4; j_gene: TRBJ2-1; abundance: few; d_gene: -; CDR3aa: CASSAELLGNEQFF; CDR3nt: TGTGCCAGCAGTGCGGAGTTATTGGGTAATGAGCAGTTCTTC
v_gene: TRBV20-1; j_gene: TRBJ1-1; abundance: -; d_gene: -; CDR3aa: CSARAGTANTEAFF; CDR3nt: TGCAGTGCTAGAGCCGGAACAGCGAACACTGAAGCTTTCTTT
v_gene: TRBV20-1; j_gene: TRBJ2-7; abundance: few; d_gene: -; CDR3aa: CSASGLRRGTYEQYF; CDR3nt: TGCAGTGCGAGTGGCCTCCGGAGGGGCACCTACGAGCAGTACTTC
v_gene: TRBV10-2; j_gene: TRBJ2-1; abundance: few; d_gene: -; CDR3aa: CASSESGRNNEQFF; CDR3nt: TGCGCCAGCAGTGAGTCGGGTCGAAACAATGAGCAGTTCTTC
v_gene: TRBV5-1; j_gene: TRBJ2-3; abundance: few; d_gene: -; CDR3aa: CASSLNGDLSTDTQYF; CDR3nt: TGCGCCAGCAGCTTGAACGGGGATCTTAGCACAGATACGCAGTATTTT
v_gene: TRBV6-6; j_gene: TRBJ2-4; abundance: -; d_gene: -; CDR3aa: CASCRVKNIQYF; CDR3nt: TGTGCCAGCTGCCGAGTCAAAAACATTCAGTACTTC
v_gene: TRBV20-1; j_gene: TRBJ2-2; abundance: few; d_gene: TRBD2; CDR3aa: CSAEIAGGPGTGELFF; CDR3nt: TGCAGTGCTGAAATAGCGGGAGGCCCTGGGACCGGGGAGCTGTTTTTT
v_gene: TRBV12-3/TRBV12-4; j_gene: TRBJ2-5; abundance: -; d_gene: TRBD2; CDR3aa: CASSYPSGGGETQYF; CDR3nt: TGTGCCAGCAGCTACCCTAGCGGGGGCGGGGAGACCCAGTACTTC
v_gene: TRBV7-9; j_gene: TRBJ2-5; abundance: -; d_gene: -; CDR3aa: CASSLAPVGLRETQYF; CDR3nt: TGTGCCAGCAGCTTAGCCCCTGTGGGGCTGAGAGAGACCCAGTACTTC
v_gene: TRBV20-1; j_gene: TRBJ2-7; abundance: few; d_gene: -; CDR3aa: CSARYGVSYEQYF; CDR3nt: TGCAGTGCTAGATACGGGGTCTCCTACGAGCAGTACTTC
v_gene: TRBV27; j_gene: TRBJ1-1; abundance: few; d_gene: TRBD1; CDR3aa: CASSSTGAANTEAFF; CDR3nt: TGTGCCAGCAGTTCCACAGGGGCCGCGAACACTGAAGCTTTCTTT
v_gene: TRBV20-1; j_gene: TRBJ1-5; abundance: -; d_gene: TRBD1; CDR3aa: CSASMSQGVQPQHF; CDR3nt: TGCAGTGCTAGTATGAGCCAGGGGGTTCAGCCCCAGCATTTT
v_gene: TRBV6-2/TRBV6-3; j_gene: TRBJ1-4; abundance: few; d_gene: -; CDR3aa: CASSYRWNEKLFF; CDR3nt: TGTGCCAGCAGTTACCGCTGGAATGAAAAACTGTTTTTT
v_gene: TRBV2; j_gene: TRBJ2-5; abundance: -; d_gene: -; CDR3aa: CASRLLYAQETQYF; CDR3nt: TGTGCCAGCCGACTCCTCTACGCTCAAGAGACCCAGTACTTC
v_gene: TRBV7-9; j_gene: TRBJ2-1; abundance: -; d_gene: TRBD1; CDR3aa: CASSGGTGPQIHNEQFF; CDR3nt: TGTGCCAGCAGCGGGGGGACAGGGCCCCAGATCCACAATGAGCAGTTCTTC
v_gene: TRBV4-1; j_gene: TRBJ2-7; abundance: few; d_gene: TRBD1; CDR3aa: CASSQVDRAWEQYF; CDR3nt: TGCGCCAGCAGCCAAGTTGACAGGGCGTGGGAGCAGTACTTC
v_gene: TRBV20-1; j_gene: TRBJ2-5; abundance: -; d_gene: -; CDR3aa: CRTGVIGHLPGRLAQETQYF; CDR3nt: TGCAGGACTGGGGTCATCGGTCATCTCCCGGGACGGCTTGCACAAGAGACCCAGTACTTC
v_gene: TRBV20-1; j_gene: TRBJ1-5; abundance: few; d_gene: -; CDR3aa: CSARDPDQPQHF; CDR3nt: TGCAGTGCTAGAGATCCCGATCAGCCCCAGCATTTT
v_gene: TRBV6-1; j_gene: TRBJ1-1; abundance: -; d_gene: TRBD1; CDR3aa: CAISVGTGPSEAFF; CDR3nt: TGTGCCATCAGTGTTGGGACAGGACCCTCCGAAGCTTTCTTT
v_gene: TRBV6-6; j_gene: TRBJ2-7; abundance: -; d_gene: TRBD1; CDR3aa: CASSYMGQGVDEQYF; CDR3nt: TGTGCCAGCAGTTACATGGGACAGGGGGTCGACGAGCAGTACTTC
v_gene: TRBV7-2; j_gene: TRBJ2-1; abundance: -; d_gene: TRBD2; CDR3aa: CASSTGLVKNEQFF; CDR3nt: TGTGCCAGCAGCACCGGACTAGTCAAAAATGAGCAGTTCTTC
v_gene: TRBV28; j_gene: TRBJ2-2; abundance: -; d_gene: TRBD2; CDR3aa: CASSSAGTRVSGELFF; CDR3nt: TGTGCCAGCAGTTCCGCCGGGACTAGGGTATCGGGGGAGCTGTTTTTT
v_gene: TRBV6-1; j_gene: TRBJ1-2; abundance: -; d_gene: -; CDR3aa: CASRTIYGYTF; CDR3nt: TGTGCCAGCCGAACAATCTATGGCTACACCTTC
v_gene: TRBV20-1; j_gene: TRBJ2-7; abundance: few; d_gene: -; CDR3aa: CSASRGTYEQYF; CDR3nt: TGCAGTGCTAGCCGGGGCACCTACGAGCAGTACTTC